These 18 T cell receptor beta chains share one sample of origin, sequenced in a study of cytomegalovirus exposure and HLA in healthy donors listed by TCRdb under 2017. The library relied on the immunoSEQ multiplex PCR assay. TCRdb stores this immuneACCESS table with in-frame sequences only. Part of the clones is absent; in the studies checked, under half of the shortfall reflects unresolved V genes, and no reason is known for the rest. A total of around 150,000 clones appear in this sample, 85% to 90% of them only once. 3.3% of the sample lies in the top ten. Source material: PBMCs. Source of these receptors: a woman under 30 in good health and CMV-seropositive.

The V call is TRBV6-5, the J call TRBJ2-2; 8 bases line up with TRBD2. The germline CDR1 and CDR2 sequences are MNHEY and SVGAGI. The J segment lost 5 bases and the V segment lost 5 bases, leaving 7 bases of the junction unmatched. The CDR3 is 15 amino acids. CDR3: CASSRAGVRTGELFF. In DNA form, the CDR3 reads TGTGCCAGCAGTCGAGCGGGAGTTCGAACCGGGGAGCTGTTTTTT.

This sequence joins TRBV5-1 and TRBJ1-1; 9 positions agree with TRBD1. The ends lost 2 bases at V and 4 bases at J; junction bases unmatched: 3. The CDR3 spans 14 residues. CDR1 and CDR2 (germline): SGHRS, YFSETQ. In DNA, the CDR3 is TGCGCCAGCAGCTTTAGGGACAGGGCCACTGAAGCTTTCTTT. It yields the protein CASSFRDRATEAFF. The full variable domain, with the rest looked up from reference TRBV5-1 and TRBJ1-1, is KAGVTQTPRYLIKTRGQQVTLSCSPISGHRSVSWYQQTPGQGLQFLFEYFSETQRNKGNFPGRFSGRQFSNSRSEMNVSTLELGDSALYLCASSFRDRATEAFFGQGTRLTVV.

This clone was seen only once. This chain uses TRBV29-1 with TRBJ2-3; 8 bases map to TRBD2. V lost 2 bases and J lost 4; bases outside the gene matches: 8. CDR1 and CDR2 (germline): SQVTM, ANQGSEA. This CDR3 contains 15 residues. The CDR3 loop is CSVERAGDAPDTQYF. The DNA of the CDR3 is TGCAGCGTTGAACGAGCGGGAGACGCCCCAGATACGCAGTATTTT.

The chain is built from TRBV5-6 and TRBJ1-1; tentative D call: TRBD1 (6 bases). The germline V and J ends were trimmed by 0 bases and 1 base, with 7 bases remaining between them. The CDR3 consists of 14 residues. The germline V gene has CDR1 SGHDT and CDR2 YYEEEE. DNA of the CDR3: TGTGCCAGCAGCTTGGAGGACAGGAACACTGAAGCTTTCTTT. Its protein is CASSLEDRNTEAFF.

This clone appeared a few times. V is TRBV5-8 and J is TRBJ1-5; TRBD1 matches at 7 bases. Germline V lookup: CDR1 SGHTS, CDR2 YDEGEE. V was pared by 6 bases and J by 5 bases, with 5 bases of the junction left unmatched. There are 13 residues in the CDR3. Here the CDR3 DNA reads TGTGCCAGCAAAAGACAGGGCGATCAGCCCCAGCATTTT. It specifies CASKRQGDQPQHF.

This clone appeared a single time. This chain connects TRBV5-6 to TRBJ1-1; D ambiguous. This CDR3 comprises 11 residues. Deletions cut 4 bases from V and 2 bases from J, with 3 bases between. CDR1 and CDR2 from the germline V gene are SGHDT and YYEEEE. The CDR3 loop is CASSLNTEAFF. CDR3 coding DNA: TGTGCCAGCAGCCTAAACACTGAAGCTTTCTTT.

This sequence joins TRBV19 and TRBJ1-4, with a tentative D call TRBD1 (6 bases). V dropped 2 bases and J dropped 2 bases, with 15 bases sitting between them. CDR1 LNHDA and CDR2 SQIVND come from the germline V gene (reference sequence). The CDR3 covers 17 residues. CDR3 protein: CASSIRWPGATNEKLFF. The CDR3 DNA reads TGTGCCAGTAGTATACGGTGGCCAGGGGCCACTAATGAAAAACTGTTTTTT.

The gene calls are TRBV19 and TRBJ2-7; D might be TRBD1 (6 bases). The CDR3 runs to 13 residues. Trimming shortened V by 6 bases and J by 3 bases, and 12 bases separated the two germline ends. The V gene's germline CDR1 is LNHDA and CDR2 SQIVND (reference sequence). CDR3 in amino acids: CASSPRDNYEQYF. The CDR3 DNA follows: TGTGCCAGTAGCCCACGGGACAACTACGAGCAGTACTTC. The full variable domain, with the rest looked up from reference TRBV19 and TRBJ2-7, is DGGITQSPKYLFRKEGQNVTLSCEQNLNHDAMYWYRQDPGQGLRLIYYSQIVNDFQKGDIAEGYSVSREKKESFPLTVTSAQKNPTAFYLCASSPRDNYEQYFGPGTRLTVT.

This rearrangement joins TRBV6-1 to TRBJ2-2, with 7 bases lining up with TRBD1. J gave up 4 bases and V 3 bases, and 8 bases lay outside the gene matches. This CDR3 contains 16 residues. The germline V gene encodes CDR1 MNHNS and CDR2 SASEGT. DNA of the CDR3: TGTGCCAGCAGTGACCACAGGGGACGTGGCACCGGGGAGCTGTTTTTT. Its translation is CASSDHRGRGTGELFF.

The V call is TRBV11-3, the J call TRBJ2-5, with TRBD2 identical over 14 bases. The CDR3 is 18 amino acids. Per the germline V gene, CDR1 is SGHNT and CDR2 is YENEEA. The V gene end was trimmed by 5 bases and the J gene end by 1 base; junction bases not matched to a gene: 9. CDR3 nucleotide sequence: TGTGCCAGCAGCCGCCGGGGGACTAGCGGGAGCGCCCAAGAGACCCAGTACTTC. This translates into CASSRRGTSGSAQETQYF.

V is TRBV4-1 and J is TRBJ2-7; 10 bases are a match to TRBD2. J was trimmed by 1 base and V by 0 bases; bases with no gene match: 3. This CDR3 is 16 amino acids long. CDR1 and CDR2 (germline): MGHRA, YSYEKL. The CDR3 protein is CASSQDRTSGSYEQYF. The CDR3 region has the DNA TGCGCCAGCAGCCAAGACAGGACTAGCGGTTCCTACGAGCAGTACTTC.

This chain joins TRBV20-1 and TRBJ2-3; D is unclear. Trimming pared 3 bases from V and 4 bases from J, leaving 5 bases between. Germline V gives CDR1 DFQATT, CDR2 SNEGSKA (reference sequence). CDR3 size: 11 residues. As DNA, the CDR3 is TGCAGTGCTAGTGTCGCAGATACGCAGTATTTT. Translation gives CSASVADTQYF.

V is TRBV14 and J is TRBJ2-7; the D gene is possibly TRBD2 (6 bases). Germline-derived CDR1 and CDR2 are SGHDN and FVKESK. Between the trimmed V and J ends, which lost 5 bases and 3 bases, there was a span of 29 bases. The CDR3 runs 19 residues. DNA of the CDR3: TGTGCCAGCAGCGACTTCCCCCAGCCGGGACTTCATAGAATCTACGAGCAGTACTTC. It codes for CASSDFPQPGLHRIYEQYF. Combining the CDR3 with reference TRBV14 and TRBJ2-7 gives the whole variable domain EAGVTQFPSHSVIEKGQTVTLRCDPISGHDNLYWYRRVMGKEIKFLLHFVKESKQDESGMPNNRFLAERTGGTYSTLKVQPAELEDSGVYFCASSDFPQPGLHRIYEQYFGPGTRLTVT.

This clone appeared once. CDR3 coding DNA: TGTGCCAGCAGCCCATCCCGGGTTTACGAGCAGTACTTC. Translation gives CASSPSRVYEQYF. The chain links TRBV7-2 to TRBJ2-7; D gene unclear. Between the trimmed V and J ends, which lost 5 bases and 4 bases, there was a span of 12 bases. Germline CDR1 SGHTA, CDR2 FQGNSA. This CDR3 comprises 13 residues.

The chain links TRBV29-1 to TRBJ2-7; 11 nucleotides align to TRBD2. The CDR3 covers 14 residues. CDR1 is SQVTM and CDR2 is ANQGSEA in the germline V gene. V gave up 7 bases and J gave up 0 bases; unmatched junction bases: 5. CDR3 DNA: TGCAGCGCGATAGCGGGAGGGCCCTCCTACGAGCAGTACTTC. It specifies CSAIAGGPSYEQYF.

The chain has TRBV19 and TRBJ1-4; 8 bases align to TRBD1. Germline CDR1 and CDR2: LNHDA and SQIVND (reference sequence). The CDR3 extends over 15 amino acids. V lost 9 bases to trimming and J lost 1 base; unmatched junction nucleotides: 7. As DNA, the CDR3 is TGTGCCAGCAAACTAACAGGGGGAACTAATGAAAAACTGTTTTTT. This sequence encodes CASKLTGGTNEKLFF. The full variable domain, in which reference TRBV19 and TRBJ1-4 provide the parts outside the CDR3, is DGGITQSPKYLFRKEGQNVTLSCEQNLNHDAMYWYRQDPGQGLRLIYYSQIVNDFQKGDIAEGYSVSREKKESFPLTVTSAQKNPTAFYLCASKLTGGTNEKLFFGSGTQLSVL.

This clone was counted a few times. The rearrangement links TRBV27 to TRBJ2-3; 16 positions agree with TRBD2. The CDR3 has 20 residues. With V trimmed by 7 bases and J by 2 bases, 15 bases remained unmatched. The germline CDR1 and CDR2 sequences are MNHEY and SMNVEV (reference sequence). Here the CDR3 reads CASNRQPGLAGGSHTDTQYF. The CDR3 DNA follows: TGTGCCAGCAACCGCCAACCGGGACTAGCGGGAGGGTCCCACACAGATACGCAGTATTTT.

The chain combines TRBV5-4 with TRBJ2-1; TRBD2 aligns across 11 bases. The germline gives CDR1 SGHNT, CDR2 YYREEE (reference sequence). The CDR3 has 15 residues. V was pared by 2 bases and J by 6 bases, with 4 bases of the junction left unmatched. The CDR3 DNA sequence: TGTGCCAGCAGCTTACTAGCGGGAGATTCCAATGAGCAGTTCTTC. Translating it yields CASSLLAGDSNEQFF.